This record covers a single T cell receptor beta chain. Per the authors' pipeline: Estimates of nucleated cell counts were drawn from the amplification of reference gene primers. Clones were sequenced by immunoSEQ multiplex PCR, and TCRdb holds only the in-frame ones, with some missing. That table supplies the V and J calls and clone size; D and trimming were determined from the DNA. Of roughly 30,000 clones in the sample, 84% are singletons; the top ten hold 9% to 10%. The data belong to a study of blood T cell repertoires in COVID-19. Study background: The samples span acute and convalescent COVID-19 from the United States, Italy and Spain.

CDR1 is ENHRY and CDR2 is SYGVKD in the germline V gene. With 3 bases removed from V and 8 bases from J, the gap between germline ends came to 7 bases. CDR3 length equals 11 residues. This sequence joins TRBV10-3 and TRBJ1-1; D not certain. Sequencing was carried out using peripheral blood. The TCR sequence derives from an elderly man with active COVID-19. CDR3 in DNA: TGTGCCATCAGTGATGGAGGAGAAGCTTTCTTT. Amino acids: CAISDGGEAFF.